The rows below give T cell receptor beta chains drawn from one sample of a study of blood T cell repertoires in COVID-19. TCRdb's table, derived via immunoSEQ multiplex PCR, lists solely in-frame clones and lacks some. The table lists some 250,000 clones, roughly four fifths of them singletons. Input material: peripheral blood. These receptors originate from a woman in her late teens or twenties with acute or convalescent COVID-19. CDR3s include the opening cysteine and the closing phenylalanine or tryptophan. Fields, in order: V gene, clone size, D gene, J gene, CDR3 DNA, CDR3 protein. D genes are given only for firm matches. Part of the rows lack a size; the others show once, few, many or a class for expanded clones.

TRBV30	-	-	TRBJ2-5	TGTGCCTGGACAGGGGCGCAAGAGACCCAGTACTTC	CAWTGAQETQYF
TRBV19	many	TRBD1	TRBJ1-2	TGTGCCAGTAGTATAGAACCCAACAGGGGGCTCGGCTATGGCTACACCTTC	CASSIEPNRGLGYGYTF
TRBV4-3	few	-	TRBJ1-6	TGCGCCAGCAGCCAAGATGGGCAGGGAAATTCACCCCTCCACTTT	CASSQDGQGNSPLHF
TRBV4-3	-	-	TRBJ2-2	TGCGCCAGCAGCCGTCGACAGTCCGACACCGGGGAGCTGTTTTTT	CASSRRQSDTGELFF
TRBV2	few	-	TRBJ2-5	TGTGCCAGCAGTGAAGCAGCCCGGGAGACCCAGTACTTC	CASSEAARETQYF
TRBV30	-	TRBD1	TRBJ2-3	TGTGCCTGGAGTGAGACAGGGACCCTCACAGATACGCAGTATTTT	CAWSETGTLTDTQYF
TRBV27	-	TRBD1	TRBJ1-6	TGTGCCAGCAGTTTAGACAGGGTGAATTCACCCCTCCACTTT	CASSLDRVNSPLHF
TRBV6-5	-	-	TRBJ1-2	TGTGCCAGCAGCGCGACAGTATTTTATGGCTACACCTTC	CASSATVFYGYTF
TRBV5-1	-	TRBD1	TRBJ1-1	TGCGCCAGCAGCTTGATCGGACAGGGAGGAGCGTGGAACACTGAAGCTTTCTTT	CASSLIGQGGAWNTEAFF
TRBV30	-	TRBD1	TRBJ2-1	TGTGCCTGGAGGGGGACAGGGCCCGTCAATGAGCAGTTCTTC	CAWRGTGPVNEQFF
TRBV18	-	TRBD1	TRBJ1-5	TGTGCCAGCTCCGAGTACGGGACAGGGATCAATCAGCCCCAGCATTTT	CASSEYGTGINQPQHF
TRBV5-6	-	TRBD2	TRBJ2-7	TGTGCCAGCAGCTTAGTTCGGCGGGAGGGCCCCTACGAGCAGTACTTC	CASSLVRREGPYEQYF
TRBV30	-	TRBD1	TRBJ1-2	TGTGCCTGGAACGACAGGACAGGGTATGGCTACACCTTC	CAWNDRTGYGYTF
TRBV14	-	-	TRBJ2-3	TGTGCCAGCAGCCAAGATTACGGCCCCGGGGATACGCAGTATTTT	CASSQDYGPGDTQYF
TRBV7-2	-	-	TRBJ2-7	TGTGCCAGCAGCCATACCCCAGGTGCCTACGAGCAGTACTTC	CASSHTPGAYEQYF
TRBV12-3/TRBV12-4	-	-	TRBJ1-2	TGTGCCAGCAGTTTTCAGGCAGGGGTCGGCTACACCTTC	CASSFQAGVGYTF
TRBV27	-	TRBD2	TRBJ2-3	TGTGCCAGCAGTTTAGGACCCCATTTAGCGGGAGCCGGCGATACGCAGTATTTT	CASSLGPHLAGAGDTQYF
TRBV5-1	many	-	TRBJ2-2	TGCGCCAGCAGCTTCGACAGGACCGGGGAGCTGTTTTTT	CASSFDRTGELFF
TRBV2	-	-	TRBJ2-3	TGTGCCAGCTTCGGGACTGCAACCCCGACGTGGACAACAGACACAGATACGCAGTATTTT	CASFGTATPTWTTDTDTQYF
TRBV30	-	TRBD1	TRBJ1-2	TGTGCCTGGAGTGCAATGGACAGGGGCGATAACTATGGCTACACCTTC	CAWSAMDRGDNYGYTF
TRBV29-1	-	TRBD1	TRBJ1-2	TGCAGCGTCTCAGGGGGCGCGGACTATGGCTACACCTTC	CSVSGGADYGYTF
TRBV30	few	TRBD1	TRBJ1-6	TGTGCCTGGGAGGGACAGGGGATCTATTCACCCCTCCACTTT	CAWEGQGIYSPLHF
TRBV3-1/TRBV3-2	-	TRBD2	TRBJ2-3	TGTGCCAGCAGCCTACAACAGCCCAGCGGGAGTACGCAGTATTTT	CASSLQQPSGSTQYF
TRBV2	-	-	TRBJ1-1	TGTGCCAGCAGTAACAGGGCCTTAATGAACACTGAAGCTTTCTTT	CASSNRALMNTEAFF
TRBV7-9	-	TRBD1	TRBJ2-5	TGTGCCAGCAGCTTAGCTTCCCACAGGGGGGAGACCCAGTACTTC	CASSLASHRGETQYF
TRBV24-1	-	-	TRBJ2-7	TGTGCCACCAGTGATTCGGACAGCCAAGTAACCTACGAGCAGTACTTC	CATSDSDSQVTYEQYF
TRBV18	few	TRBD1	TRBJ2-7	TGTGCCAGCTCACCCTCCGGGACAGGCACCTACGAGCAGTACTTC	CASSPSGTGTYEQYF
TRBV6-6	once	TRBD2	TRBJ2-1	TGTGCCAGCAGCCCCGGCCTAGCGGGATCCTACAATGAGCAGTTCTTC	CASSPGLAGSYNEQFF
TRBV30	-	-	TRBJ2-1	TGTGCCTGGAAGGCGGGCGTCTCCTACAATGAGCAGTTCTTC	CAWKAGVSYNEQFF
TRBV10-3	-	TRBD1	TRBJ2-1	TGTGCCATCCGGACAGGGGAGGTACACAATGAGCAGTTCTTC	CAIRTGEVHNEQFF
TRBV5-1	few	TRBD2	TRBJ2-1	TGCGCCAGCAGGGCCCGACGGGAGGTTGCGAATGAGCAGTTCTTC	CASRARREVANEQFF
TRBV9	-	-	TRBJ1-5	TGTGCCAGCAGCGTAGGAGGGAGCCCTAATCAGCCCCAGCATTTT	CASSVGGSPNQPQHF
TRBV2	-	-	TRBJ2-5	TGTGCCAGCAGCCGACAGGGAGGAAGAGAGACCCAGTACTTC	CASSRQGGRETQYF
TRBV19	-	-	TRBJ2-3	TGTGCCAGTAGCCCGGGACTTGCTAGCACAGATACGCAGTATTTT	CASSPGLASTDTQYF
TRBV6-6	-	TRBD1	TRBJ1-1	TGTGCCAGCAGGGGACAGCCGAACACTGAAGCTTTCTTT	CASRGQPNTEAFF
TRBV5-5	-	-	TRBJ1-1	TGTGCCAGCAGCCCGGATCAGGGCCGATTATTTAACACTGAAGCTTTCTTT	CASSPDQGRLFNTEAFF
TRBV19	-	-	TRBJ2-3	TGTGCCAGCCGGGACACCGCCACAGATACGCAGTATTTT	CASRDTATDTQYF
TRBV20-1	-	TRBD2	TRBJ2-7	TGCAGTGCTAGTAAAGCTAGCGGACCCTCCTACGAGCAGTACTTC	CSASKASGPSYEQYF
TRBV10-1	-	TRBD1	TRBJ1-1	TGCGCCAGCAGGACAGGGGGCAGGTTCGGTGAAGCTTTCTTT	CASRTGGRFGEAFF
TRBV7-8	-	-	TRBJ1-1	TGTGCCAGCAGCCCCCATTCTACAGGTCCTGAAGCTTTCTTT	CASSPHSTGPEAFF
TRBV4-3	-	-	TRBJ2-4	TGCGCCAGCAGCCAAGAAGGGGCTTCAGGGGCAGCCAAAAACATTCAGTACTTC	CASSQEGASGAAKNIQYF
TRBV9	-	TRBD2	TRBJ2-1	TGTGCCAGCAGCGTACCCACCGCGGGAGGGGGAACTGAGCAGTTCTTC	CASSVPTAGGGTEQFF
TRBV30	-	-	TRBJ1-2	TGTGCCTGGAGCGCTAACTATGGCTACACCTTC	CAWSANYGYTF
TRBV27	once	-	TRBJ1-4	TGTGCCAGCAGGCGAATCCCGGGACTCGTAAATCCCGAGGGGAAACTGTTTTTT	CASRRIPGLVNPEGKLFF
TRBV7-5	-	-	TRBJ1-1	TGTGCCAGAAGCTTGAAAACAGGTCAGAACACTGAAGCTTTCTTT	CARSLKTGQNTEAFF
TRBV7-2	-	TRBD1	TRBJ2-5	TGTGCCAGCAGCTTGAGAGGGGGCCGAGAGACCCAGTACTTC	CASSLRGGRETQYF
TRBV9	-	TRBD2	TRBJ2-7	TGTGCCAGCAGCATGAGCGGGAGCTACGAGCAGTACTTC	CASSMSGSYEQYF
TRBV7-2	once	TRBD2	TRBJ2-5	TGTGCCAGCAGCTTAGCCACCGGGATTGTGGGTCGCGGGGGGGGGCAAGAGACCCAGTACTTC	CASSLATGIVGRGGGQETQYF
TRBV7-2	-	-	TRBJ2-1	TGTGCCAGCAGCTTAGAGGCGGCAGTCGATGAGCAGTTCTTC	CASSLEAAVDEQFF
TRBV27	-	-	TRBJ1-1	TGTGCCAGCAGATTATCGGACACCACTGAAGCTTTCTTT	CASRLSDTTEAFF